This T cell receptor (beta chain) originates from a study of cytomegalovirus exposure and HLA in healthy donors. A remark on this clone: Its antigen is unidentified.

At collection, donors were nominally healthy, but unrecorded immune exposures were probable. V lost 0 bases and J 9 bases, leaving 10 bases between the germline ends. CDR3 length: 13 amino acids. Per germline, CDR1 SGDLS and CDR2 YYNGEE. Whole-study findings and limits: The study labeled 150 or so TCR beta chains cytomegalovirus-associated. One variant, a missense change in DCLRE1C, was linked in a later analysis to TCR beta V- and J-gene trimming.

The PCR made use of 60 Vbeta and 13 Jbeta primers. This table comes from immunoSEQ multiplex PCR, and its TCRdb copy is limited to in-frame clones, with some not included. Seen here are over 100,000 clones, 70% to 85% observed once, and the top ten hold around 5%. The rearrangement links TRBV9 to TRBJ2-1, with D perhaps matching TRBD2 (6 bases). The clonotype originates from a woman aged 18-29 years in good health and CMV-seropositive. Sequenced material: PBMCs. The CDR3, as DNA: TGTGCCAGCAGCGTAGGCGGGGCAACTGAGCAGTTCTTC. This codes for CASSVGGATEQFF.